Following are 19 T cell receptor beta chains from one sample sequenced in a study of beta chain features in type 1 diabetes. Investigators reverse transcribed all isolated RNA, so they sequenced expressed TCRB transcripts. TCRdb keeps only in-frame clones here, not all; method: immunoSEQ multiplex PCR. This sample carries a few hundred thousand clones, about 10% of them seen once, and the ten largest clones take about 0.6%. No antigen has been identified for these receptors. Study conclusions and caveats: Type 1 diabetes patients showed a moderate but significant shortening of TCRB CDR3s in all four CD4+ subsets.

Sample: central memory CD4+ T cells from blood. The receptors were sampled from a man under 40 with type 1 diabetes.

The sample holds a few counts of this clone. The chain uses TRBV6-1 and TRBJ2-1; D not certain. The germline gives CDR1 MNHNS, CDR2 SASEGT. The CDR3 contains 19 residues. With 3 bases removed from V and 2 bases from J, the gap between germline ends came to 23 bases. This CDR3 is CASSEGIGIYQGTYNEQFF. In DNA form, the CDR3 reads TGTGCCAGCAGTGAGGGGATAGGGATATACCAAGGCACCTACAATGAGCAGTTCTTC.

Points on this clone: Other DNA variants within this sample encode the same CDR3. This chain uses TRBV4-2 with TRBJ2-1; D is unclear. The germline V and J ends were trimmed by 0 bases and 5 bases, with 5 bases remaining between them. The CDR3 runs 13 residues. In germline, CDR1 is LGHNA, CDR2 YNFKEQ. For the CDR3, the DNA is TGTGCCAGCAGCCAAGATCGGAACAATGAGCAGTTCTTC. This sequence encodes CASSQDRNNEQFF.

CDR3 sequence: CASSFGIRGSGSPLHF. The CDR3 nucleotides read TGTGCCAGCAGTTTCGGGATTCGAGGTTCGGGATCACCCCTCCACTTT. The rearrangement links TRBV27 to TRBJ1-6; D not certain. V was shortened by 3 bases and J by 10 bases, with 19 bases between the two germline ends. This CDR3 spans 16 amino acids. Germline-derived CDR1 and CDR2 are MNHEY and SMNVEV (reference sequence).

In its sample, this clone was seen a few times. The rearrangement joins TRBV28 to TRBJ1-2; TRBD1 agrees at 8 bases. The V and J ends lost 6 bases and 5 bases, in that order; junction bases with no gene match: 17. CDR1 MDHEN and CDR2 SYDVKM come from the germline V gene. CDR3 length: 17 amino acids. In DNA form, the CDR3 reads TGTGCCAGCAGCTCTATTGGGACAGGCGAAGGGGTGTATGGCTACACCTTC. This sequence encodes CASSSIGTGEGVYGYTF.

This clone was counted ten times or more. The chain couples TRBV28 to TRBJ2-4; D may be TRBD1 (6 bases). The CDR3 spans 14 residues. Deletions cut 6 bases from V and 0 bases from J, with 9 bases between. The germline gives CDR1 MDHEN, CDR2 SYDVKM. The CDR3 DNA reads TGTGCCAGCAGGCTGGGACAAGCCAAAAACATTCAGTACTTC. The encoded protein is CASRLGQAKNIQYF.

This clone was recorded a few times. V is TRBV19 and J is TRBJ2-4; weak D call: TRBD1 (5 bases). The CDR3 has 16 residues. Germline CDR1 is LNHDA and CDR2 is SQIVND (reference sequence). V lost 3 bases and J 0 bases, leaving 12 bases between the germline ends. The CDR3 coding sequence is TGTGCCAGTAGTATCCCGACAGTACTAGCCAAAAACATTCAGTACTTC. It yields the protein CASSIPTVLAKNIQYF.

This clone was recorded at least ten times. The CDR3 DNA is TGTGCCAGCAGCCCCCTTGACTCTGGGGCCAACGTCCTGACTTTC. Amino acid sequence: CASSPLDSGANVLTF. This rearrangement joins TRBV7-9 to TRBJ2-6, with no clear D. The germline CDR1 and CDR2 sequences are SEHNR and FQNEAQ (reference sequence). CDR3 size: 15 residues. V shed 5 bases and J shed 0 bases, with 8 bases lying between them.

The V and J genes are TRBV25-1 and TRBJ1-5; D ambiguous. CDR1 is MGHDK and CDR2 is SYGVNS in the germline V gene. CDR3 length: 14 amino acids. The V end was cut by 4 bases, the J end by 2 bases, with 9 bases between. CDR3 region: CASSATRGNQPQHF. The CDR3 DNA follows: TGTGCCAGCAGTGCGACGAGGGGCAATCAGCCCCAGCATTTT.

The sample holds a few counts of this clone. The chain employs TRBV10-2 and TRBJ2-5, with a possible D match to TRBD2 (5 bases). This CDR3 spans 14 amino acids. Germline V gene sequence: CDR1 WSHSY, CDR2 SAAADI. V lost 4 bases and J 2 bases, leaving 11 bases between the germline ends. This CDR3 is CASSAGNRQETQYF. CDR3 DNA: TGCGCCAGCAGTGCGGGAAACAGACAAGAGACCCAGTACTTC.

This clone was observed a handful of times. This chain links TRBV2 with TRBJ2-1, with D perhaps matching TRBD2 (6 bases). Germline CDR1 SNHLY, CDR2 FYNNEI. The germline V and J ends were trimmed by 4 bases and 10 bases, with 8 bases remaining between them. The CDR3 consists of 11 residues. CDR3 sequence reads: CASSARGEQFF. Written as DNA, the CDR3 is TGTGCCAGCAGTGCGCGGGGAGAGCAGTTCTTC.

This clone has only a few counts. Here the CDR3 reads CASSPRQGVRGTEAFF. The CDR3 nucleotides read TGTGCCAGTAGTCCAAGACAGGGGGTAAGGGGTACTGAAGCTTTCTTT. The chain has TRBV19 and TRBJ1-1, with 9 bases lining up with TRBD1. Trimming cost V 5 bases and J 5 bases; bases outside gene matches: 12. This CDR3 is built from 16 residues. Germline-derived CDR1 and CDR2 are LNHDA and SQIVND (reference sequence).

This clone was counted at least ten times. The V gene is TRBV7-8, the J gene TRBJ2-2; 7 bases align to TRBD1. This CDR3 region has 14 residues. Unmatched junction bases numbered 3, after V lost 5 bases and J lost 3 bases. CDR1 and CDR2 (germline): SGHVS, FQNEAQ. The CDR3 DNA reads TGTGCCAGCAGCCTGGGGACAGACACCGGGGAGCTGTTTTTT. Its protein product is CASSLGTDTGELFF.

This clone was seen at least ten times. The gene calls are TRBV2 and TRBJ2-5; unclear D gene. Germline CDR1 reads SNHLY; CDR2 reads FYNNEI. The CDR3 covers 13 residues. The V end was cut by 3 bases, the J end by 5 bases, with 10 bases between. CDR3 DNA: TGTGCCAGCAGTGATGTGCTTCCGGAGACCCAGTACTTC. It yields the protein CASSDVLPETQYF. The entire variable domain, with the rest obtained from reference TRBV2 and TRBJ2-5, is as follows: EPEVTQTPSHQVTQMGQEVILRCVPISNHLYFYWYRQILGQKVEFLVSFYNNEISEKSEIFDDQFSVERPDGSNFTLKIRSTKLEDSAMYFCASSDVLPETQYFGPGTRLLVL.

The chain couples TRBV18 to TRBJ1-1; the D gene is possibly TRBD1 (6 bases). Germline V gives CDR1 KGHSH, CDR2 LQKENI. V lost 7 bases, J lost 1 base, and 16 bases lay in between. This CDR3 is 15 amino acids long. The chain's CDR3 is CASFSIQGGNTEAFF. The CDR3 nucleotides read TGTGCCAGCTTTTCTATACAGGGAGGGAACACTGAAGCTTTCTTT.

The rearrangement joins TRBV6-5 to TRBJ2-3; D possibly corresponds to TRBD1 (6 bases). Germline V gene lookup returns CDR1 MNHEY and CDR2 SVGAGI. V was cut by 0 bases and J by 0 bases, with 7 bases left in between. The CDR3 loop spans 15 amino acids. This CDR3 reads CASSYSQGSTDTQYF. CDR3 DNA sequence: TGTGCCAGCAGTTACTCACAGGGTAGCACAGATACGCAGTATTTT.

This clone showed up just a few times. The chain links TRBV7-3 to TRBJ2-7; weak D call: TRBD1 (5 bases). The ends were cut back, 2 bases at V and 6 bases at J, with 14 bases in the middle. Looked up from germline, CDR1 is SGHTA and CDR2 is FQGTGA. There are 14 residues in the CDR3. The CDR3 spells CASSLAPGQTEQYF. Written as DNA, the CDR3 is TGTGCCAGCAGCTTAGCGCCAGGGCAGACCGAGCAGTACTTC.

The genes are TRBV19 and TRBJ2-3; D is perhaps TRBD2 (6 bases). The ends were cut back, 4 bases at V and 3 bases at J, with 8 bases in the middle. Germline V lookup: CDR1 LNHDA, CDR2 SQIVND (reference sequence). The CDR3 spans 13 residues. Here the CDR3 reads CASSRAGTDTQYF. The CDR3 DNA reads TGTGCCAGTAGTAGGGCGGGGACAGATACGCAGTATTTT.

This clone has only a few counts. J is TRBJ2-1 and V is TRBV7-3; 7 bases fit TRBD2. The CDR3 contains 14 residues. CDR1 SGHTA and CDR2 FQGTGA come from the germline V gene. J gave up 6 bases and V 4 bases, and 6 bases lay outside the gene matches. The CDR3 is CASSSRTGGNEQFF. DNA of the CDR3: TGTGCCAGCAGCTCCCGCACGGGGGGCAATGAGCAGTTCTTC.

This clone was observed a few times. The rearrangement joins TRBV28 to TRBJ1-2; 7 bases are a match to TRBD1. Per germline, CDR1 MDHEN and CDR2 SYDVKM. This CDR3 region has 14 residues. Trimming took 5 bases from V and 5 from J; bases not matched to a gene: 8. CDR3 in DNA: TGTGCCAGCAGTATCGGGACAGCAGCTTATGGCTACACCTTC. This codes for CASSIGTAAYGYTF.